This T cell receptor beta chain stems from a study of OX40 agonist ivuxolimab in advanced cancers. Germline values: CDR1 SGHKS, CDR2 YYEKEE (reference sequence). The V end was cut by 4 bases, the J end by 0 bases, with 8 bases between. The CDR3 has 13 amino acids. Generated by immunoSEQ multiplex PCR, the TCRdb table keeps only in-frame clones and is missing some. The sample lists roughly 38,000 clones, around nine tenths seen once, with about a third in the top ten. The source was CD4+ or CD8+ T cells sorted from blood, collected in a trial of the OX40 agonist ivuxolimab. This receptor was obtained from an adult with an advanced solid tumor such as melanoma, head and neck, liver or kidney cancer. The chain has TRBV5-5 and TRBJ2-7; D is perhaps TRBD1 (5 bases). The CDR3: CASSQDNSYEQYF. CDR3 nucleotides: TGTGCCAGCAGCCAGGACAACTCCTACGAGCAGTACTTC. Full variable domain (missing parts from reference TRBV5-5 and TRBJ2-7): DAGVTQSPTHLIKTRGQQVTLRCSPISGHKSVSWYQQVLGQGPQFIFQYYEKEERGRGNFPDRFSARQFPNYSSELNVNALLLGDSALYLCASSQDNSYEQYFGPGTRLTVT.